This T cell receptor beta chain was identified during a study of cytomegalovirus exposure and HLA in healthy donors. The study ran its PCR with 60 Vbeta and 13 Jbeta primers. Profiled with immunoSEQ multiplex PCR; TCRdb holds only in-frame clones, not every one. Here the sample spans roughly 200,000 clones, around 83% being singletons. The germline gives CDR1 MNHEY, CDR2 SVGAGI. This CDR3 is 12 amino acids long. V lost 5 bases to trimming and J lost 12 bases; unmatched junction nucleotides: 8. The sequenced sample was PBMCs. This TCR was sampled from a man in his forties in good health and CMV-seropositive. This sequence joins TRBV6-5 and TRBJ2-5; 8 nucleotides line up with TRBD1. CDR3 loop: CASSQQGGREYF. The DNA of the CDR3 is TGTGCCAGCAGTCAACAGGGGGGACGGGAGTACTTC.